Sequencing of this T cell receptor beta chain was carried out in a study of CD8 T cells in Susac syndrome. Study in general: Sequenced Susac syndrome patients included five or six with active disease and 8 or 9 who were in remission.

This clonotype was seen a single time. RNA totalling roughly 0.5 to 1 ug underwent reverse transcription with random hexamers. MiXCR, applied by TCRdb to the immunoSEQ multiplex PCR reads, yields one record per CDR3 protein. Among 95,000 to 150,000 distinct CDR3 sequences listed, roughly 94% were seen once. CDR3 length equals 15 residues. Germline CDR1 reads DFQATT; CDR2 reads SNEGSKA (reference sequence). V lost 0 bases and J lost 1, with 12 bases in between. Isolation of CD8+ and CD4+ T cells was performed negatively, whereas enrichment of TEMRA cells was done by FACS. This sequence originates from a human donor with Susac syndrome. The chain carries TRBV20-1 and TRBJ1-2; no reliable D call. The specimen sequenced was CD8+ T cells from PBMCs. In DNA, the CDR3 is TGCAGTGCTAGAGATCTCGATAGGGATAACTATGGCTACACCTTC. Protein sequence: CSARDLDRDNYGYTF.